Following are 2 T cell receptor beta chains from one sample sequenced in a study of T cell responses to AZD1222 COVID-19 vaccine. Generated by immunoSEQ multiplex PCR, the TCRdb table keeps only in-frame clones and is missing some. The sample carries about 110,000 clones, approximately 89% recorded once. The source material was peripheral blood, sampled 28 days after the second AZD1222 dose. Every receptor here comes from an adult who received the AZD1222 COVID-19 vaccine.

The J gene is TRBJ2-2, the V gene TRBV28; either TRBD1 or TRBD2 may supply D (5 bases each). The V gene lost 7 bases and the J gene lost 0 bases, with 21 bases spanning the gap. CDR3 length: 18 residues. Germline V CDR1 and CDR2: MDHEN, SYDVKM. In DNA form, the CDR3 reads TGTGCCAGCAAGCAAAGGGGAGCAGGCTTCGCGAACACCGGGGAGCTGTTTTTT. Protein sequence: CASKQRGAGFANTGELFF.

The chain uses TRBV28 and TRBJ1-5; D is possibly TRBD1 (5 bases). Trimming pared 7 bases from V and 6 bases from J, leaving 19 bases between. Looked up from germline, CDR1 is MDHEN and CDR2 is SYDVKM. The CDR3 is 15 residues long. The CDR3 protein is CASKGGASISQPQHF. The DNA of the CDR3 is TGTGCCAGCAAAGGAGGGGCATCCATCAGTCAGCCCCAGCATTTT.